These T cell receptor beta chains were read from a single sample in a study of CD8 T cells in ankylosing spondylitis. In TCRdb, the 5' RACE reads were re-called with MiXCR into one record per CDR3 protein. The sample holds 750,000 to 850,000 distinct CDR3 sequences, about an eighth seen once. Material for sequencing was blood, either unsorted or a sorted T cell fraction (not recorded which). The receptors here all came from a male donor with ankylosing spondylitis. CDR3s include the opening cysteine and the closing phenylalanine or tryptophan. The order of the fields is J gene, clone size, D gene, CDR3 length, V gene, CDR3 DNA, CDR3 protein. A D gene is named only where the DNA matches it firmly. Rows may omit the clone size; those that give it use once, few, many or a size class.

TRBJ2-2 NA NA 16 TRBV6-1 TGTGCCAGCACCCTCCGGGGGACCCTGAACACCGGGGAGCTGTTTTTT CASTLRGTLNTGELFF
TRBJ1-1 NA NA 14 TRBV7-9 TGTGCCAGCAGCACACAGGGCGGGGAGGTTGAAGCTTTCTTT CASSTQGGEVEAFF
TRBJ1-2 few NA 16 TRBV28 TGTGCCAGCAGTTTACGCCACCGGGACACCGACTATGGCTACACCTTC CASSLRHRDTDYGYTF
TRBJ1-4 many TRBD1 13 TRBV27 TGTGCCAGCAGTTCTCCCTGGACAGGAAAACTGTTTTTT CASSSPWTGKLFF
TRBJ2-5 NA NA 11 TRBV20-1 TGCAGTGCTAGCAGTGCCGAGACCCAGTACTTC CSASSAETQYF
TRBJ2-7 few NA 16 TRBV4-2 TGTGCCAGCAGCCAAAAAGGGGGGAGGCCCTCCTACGAGCAGTACTTC CASSQKGGRPSYEQYF
TRBJ2-3 few TRBD1 16 TRBV5-1 TGCGCCAGCAGCTGGCAGGGGGCCCGGAGCACAGATACGCAGTATTTT CASSWQGARSTDTQYF
TRBJ1-3 few NA 16 TRBV6-1 TGTGCCAGCGGACCAACAGGAGGGTCCTCTGGAAACACCATATATTTT CASGPTGGSSGNTIYF
TRBJ2-4 many NA 12 TRBV20-1 TGCAGTGCTAGTACCGCGGTAAACATTCAGTACTTC CSASTAVNIQYF
TRBJ1-2 few NA 16 TRBV20-1 TGCAGTGCCGTCCGGGACCGGATCGGGGAAAGGTGGGGCTACACCTTC CSAVRDRIGERWGYTF
TRBJ2-7 few NA 14 TRBV27 TGTGCCAGCAGTCGCCCTAAGAGCACCCACGAGCAGTACTTC CASSRPKSTHEQYF
TRBJ1-3 NA NA 14 TRBV12-3/TRBV12-4 TGTGCCAGCAGTTTAAGGGTATCGAGAAACACCATATATTTT CASSLRVSRNTIYF
TRBJ2-2 NA TRBD2 15 TRBV10-3 TGTGCCATCAGGAGGACTAGCGGGAGTTCTGGGGAGCTGTTTTTT CAIRRTSGSSGELFF
TRBJ1-4 few TRBD1 14 TRBV5-1 TGCGCCAGCAGCTTGCAGGGGGTGAATGAAAAACTGTTTTTT CASSLQGVNEKLFF
TRBJ1-1 NA TRBD1 14 TRBV5-1 TGCGCCAGCAGCTTAGGACAGGGAGGGATTGAAGCTTTCTTT CASSLGQGGIEAFF
TRBJ1-1 NA NA 15 TRBV4-3 TGCGCCAGCAGCCCAAGGTCCTATGGGGACACTGAAGCTTTCTTT CASSPRSYGDTEAFF
TRBJ2-5 few NA 14 TRBV30 TGTGCCTGGAGTGCCGGCCGGGGTCGAGAGACCCAGTACTTC CAWSAGRGRETQYF
TRBJ2-7 few TRBD1 15 TRBV6-1 TGTGCCAGCAGACGTTATGCCGGGACAGGGTACGAGCAGTACTTC CASRRYAGTGYEQYF
TRBJ2-1 few TRBD2 18 TRBV2 TGTGCCAGCAGAAGCGGGACTAGCGGGGGGGCCAGCTACAATGAGCAGTTCTTC CASRSGTSGGASYNEQFF
TRBJ1-5 few NA 14 TRBV4-1 TGCGCCAGCAGCTTTGACGGACGCAATCAGCCCCAGCATTTT CASSFDGRNQPQHF
TRBJ2-7 few NA 15 TRBV5-6 TGTGCCAGCAGCTTGCCTCCGGGACTGTCCTACGAGCAGTACTTC CASSLPPGLSYEQYF
TRBJ2-7 NA TRBD1 14 TRBV12-3/TRBV12-4 TGTGCCAGCAGGGGGGACAGACCCCACTACGAGCAGTACTTC CASRGDRPHYEQYF
TRBJ2-7 NA NA 18 TRBV4-2 TGTGCCAGCAGCCAAGATAATGTCTCGCCCGCCGCGCCCTACGAGCAGTACTTC CASSQDNVSPAAPYEQYF
TRBJ1-4 NA NA 14 TRBV5-1 TGCGCCAGCAGCTTCGGGGAGGGAGGTGAAAAACTGTTTTTT CASSFGEGGEKLFF
TRBJ2-7 NA TRBD1 13 TRBV20-1 TGCAGTGCCCAGGGGGCTTCGGACTACGAGCAGTACTTC CSAQGASDYEQYF
TRBJ2-3 few NA 15 TRBV20-1 TGCAGTGCTAGTTCCCCCCGGGGGGCCACAGATACGCAGTATTTT CSASSPRGATDTQYF
TRBJ2-1 once TRBD2 18 TRBV20-1 TGCAGTGCTAGAGATCTCCTGGCGTCTAGCGGGAGTAGGCATGAGCAGTTCTTC CSARDLLASSGSRHEQFF
TRBJ2-1 NA NA 15 TRBV20-1 TGCAGTGCTACGAAGAACAGGGTCCCCTACAATGAGCAGTTCTTC CSATKNRVPYNEQFF
TRBJ2-2 NA NA 15 TRBV18 TGTGCCAGCTCACCGTGGACAGCGAACACCGGGGAGCTGTTTTTT CASSPWTANTGELFF
TRBJ2-2 few TRBD2 17 TRBV20-1 TGCAGTGCTTTAACGACTAGCGGGAGGGCCCACACCGGGGAGCTGTTTTTT CSALTTSGRAHTGELFF
TRBJ2-5 NA NA 16 TRBV5-1 TGCGCCAGCAGCGCCAAGCTAGCGTTGTACCAAGAGACCCAGTACTTC CASSAKLALYQETQYF
TRBJ2-1 NA NA 16 TRBV7-3 TGTGCCAGCAGCTTAAAAATGGGACCAATACAAGGGGAGCAGTTCTTC CASSLKMGPIQGEQFF
TRBJ2-1 NA TRBD2 15 TRBV20-1 TGCAGTGCTCAAACGAGGGACTACTCCTACAATGAGCAGTTCTTC CSAQTRDYSYNEQFF
TRBJ1-2 NA NA 14 TRBV5-1 TGCGCCAGCAGCTGGTACTCCTCCAACTATGGCTACACCTTC CASSWYSSNYGYTF
TRBJ1-2 NA TRBD1 15 TRBV15 TGTGCCACCAGCTTCCGGGACAGGGCGGGCTATGGCTACACCTTC CATSFRDRAGYGYTF
TRBJ2-5 NA TRBD2 17 TRBV28 TGTGCCAGCAGTTTTGGGGACCTAGCGGGAATCCAAGAGACCCAGTACTTC CASSFGDLAGIQETQYF
TRBJ2-7 NA NA 14 TRBV20-1 TGCAGTCGCAAAAAGTCCAGGGATTCCTACGAGCAGTACTTC CSRKKSRDSYEQYF
TRBJ2-5 few TRBD2 15 TRBV5-6 TGTGCCAGCAGCTCAAGACTAGCGACCCAAGAGACCCAGTACTTC CASSSRLATQETQYF
TRBJ2-7 few NA 13 TRBV7-6 TGTGCCAGCAGCTTAAATCCCCACTACGAGCAGTACTTC CASSLNPHYEQYF
TRBJ1-6 few NA 15 TRBV6-5 TGTGCCAGCAGTTACTCGCGAGGGTTCGGTTCACCCCTCCACTTT CASSYSRGFGSPLHF
TRBJ1-6 few NA 16 TRBV20-1 TGCAGTGCTCATCCCCTTCGGAGCTCCTATAATTCACCCCTCCACTTT CSAHPLRSSYNSPLHF
TRBJ2-3 NA NA 12 TRBV6-1 TGTGCCAGCAGGGACGACACAGATACGCAGTATTTT CASRDDTDTQYF
TRBJ2-1 NA TRBD2 15 TRBV10-3 TGTGCCATCAGTGAAGGGGTAGCGGGAGGCAATGAGCAGTTCTTC CAISEGVAGGNEQFF
TRBJ2-3 few TRBD2 16 TRBV12-3/TRBV12-4 TGTGCCAGCAGTTTACTAGCGGGGGGGGTCACAGATACGCAGTATTTT CASSLLAGGVTDTQYF
TRBJ1-1 many NA 13 TRBV29-1 TGCAGCGTTAGGAGTGGGGGGGCTAATGAAGCTTTCTTT CSVRSGGANEAFF
TRBJ2-1 NA TRBD1 15 TRBV7-2 TGTGCCAGCAGCCCTTCGGGACAGGCCTACAATGAGCAGTTCTTC CASSPSGQAYNEQFF
TRBJ2-2 NA TRBD2 16 TRBV5-6 TGTGCCAGCAGCTTTCTAGCGGGGACAAGCACCGGGGAGCTGTTTTTT CASSFLAGTSTGELFF
TRBJ2-3 NA NA 16 TRBV29-1 TGCAGCGTTGAAGGGGGAGCGGGACAGGGCACAGATACGCAGTATTTT CSVEGGAGQGTDTQYF
TRBJ2-2 NA TRBD1 15 TRBV28 TGTGCCAGCAGTTACTCCGGGACAGGGACCGGGGAGCTGTTTTTT CASSYSGTGTGELFF
TRBJ2-7 few NA 14 TRBV12-3/TRBV12-4 TGTGCCAGCAGCCTCGTGGTGGGCCCCTACGAGCAGTACTTC CASSLVVGPYEQYF
TRBJ2-1 NA NA 15 TRBV5-6 TGTGCCAGCAGCGCCATGGGGGCCTCCTACAATGAGCAGTTCTTC CASSAMGASYNEQFF
TRBJ2-3 few NA 16 TRBV20-1 TGCAGTGCTAGAGATTCGCGGACAACGAGCACAGATACGCAGTATTTT CSARDSRTTSTDTQYF
TRBJ1-1 many NA 12 TRBV15 TGTGCCACCAGCAGAGCAGGGCGGGAGGCTTTCTTT CATSRAGREAFF
TRBJ2-5 many NA 14 TRBV7-2 TGTGCCAGCACCAAAGGACAGCAGAGCGAGACCCAGTACTTC CASTKGQQSETQYF